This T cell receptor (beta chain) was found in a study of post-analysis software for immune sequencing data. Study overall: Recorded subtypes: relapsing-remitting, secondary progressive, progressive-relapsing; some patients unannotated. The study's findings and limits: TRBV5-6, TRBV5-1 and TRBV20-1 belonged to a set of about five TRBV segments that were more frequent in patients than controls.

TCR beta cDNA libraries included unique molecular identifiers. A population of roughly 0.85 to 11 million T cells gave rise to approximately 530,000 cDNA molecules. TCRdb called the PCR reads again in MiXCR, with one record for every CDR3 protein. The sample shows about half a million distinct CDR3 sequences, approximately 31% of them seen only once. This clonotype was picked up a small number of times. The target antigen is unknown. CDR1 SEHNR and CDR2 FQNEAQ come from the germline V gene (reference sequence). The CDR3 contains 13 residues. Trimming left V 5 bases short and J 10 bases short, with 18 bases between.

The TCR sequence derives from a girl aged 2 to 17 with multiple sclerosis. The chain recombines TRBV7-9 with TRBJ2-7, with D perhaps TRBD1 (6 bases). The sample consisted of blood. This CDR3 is CASSLGQTKDQYF. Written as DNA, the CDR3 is TGTGCCAGCAGCCTAGGACAGACGAAGGACCAGTACTTC.